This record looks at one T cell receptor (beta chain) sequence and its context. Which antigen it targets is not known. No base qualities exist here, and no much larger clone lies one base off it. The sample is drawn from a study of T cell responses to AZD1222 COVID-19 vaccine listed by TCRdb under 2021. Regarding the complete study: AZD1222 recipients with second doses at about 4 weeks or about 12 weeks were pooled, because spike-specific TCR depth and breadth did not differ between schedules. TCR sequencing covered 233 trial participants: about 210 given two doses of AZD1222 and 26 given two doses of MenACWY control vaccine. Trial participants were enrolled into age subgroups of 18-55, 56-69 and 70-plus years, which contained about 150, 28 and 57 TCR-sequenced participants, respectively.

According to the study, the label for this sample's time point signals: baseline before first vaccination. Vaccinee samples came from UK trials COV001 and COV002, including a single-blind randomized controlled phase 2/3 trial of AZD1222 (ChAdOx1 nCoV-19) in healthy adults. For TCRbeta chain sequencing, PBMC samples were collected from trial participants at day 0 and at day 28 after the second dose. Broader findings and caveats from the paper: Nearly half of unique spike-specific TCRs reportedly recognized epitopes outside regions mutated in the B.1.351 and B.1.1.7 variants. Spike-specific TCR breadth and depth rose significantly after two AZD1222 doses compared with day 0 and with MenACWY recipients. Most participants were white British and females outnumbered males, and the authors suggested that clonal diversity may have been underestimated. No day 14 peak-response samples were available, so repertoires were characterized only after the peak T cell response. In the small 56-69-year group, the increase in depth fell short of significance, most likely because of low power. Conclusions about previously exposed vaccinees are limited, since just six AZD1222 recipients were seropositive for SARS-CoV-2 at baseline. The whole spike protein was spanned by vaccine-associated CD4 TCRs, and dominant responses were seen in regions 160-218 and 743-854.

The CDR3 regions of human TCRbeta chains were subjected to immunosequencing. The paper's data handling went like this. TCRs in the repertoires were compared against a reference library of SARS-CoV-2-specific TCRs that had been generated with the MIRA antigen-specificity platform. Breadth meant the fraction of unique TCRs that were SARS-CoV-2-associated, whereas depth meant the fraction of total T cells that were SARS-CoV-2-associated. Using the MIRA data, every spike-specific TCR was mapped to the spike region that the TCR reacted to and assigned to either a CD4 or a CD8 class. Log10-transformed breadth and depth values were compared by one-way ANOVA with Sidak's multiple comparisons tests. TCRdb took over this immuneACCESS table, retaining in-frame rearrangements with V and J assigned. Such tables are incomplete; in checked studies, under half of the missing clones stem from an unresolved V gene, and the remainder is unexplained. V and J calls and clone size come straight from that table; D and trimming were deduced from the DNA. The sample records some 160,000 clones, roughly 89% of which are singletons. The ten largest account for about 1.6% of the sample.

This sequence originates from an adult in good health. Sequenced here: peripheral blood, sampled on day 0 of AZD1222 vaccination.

CDR3 reads: CASSLGGRYGYTF. At the DNA level, the sequence is TGTGCCAGCAGCTTAGGCGGACGGTATGGCTACACCTTC. Recombination joined TRBV13 with TRBJ1-2; a confident D gene designation cannot be given. V lost 0 bases and J lost 5 bases; the stretch between them is 7 bases long. CDR1 and CDR2 are drawn from the germline V gene (reference sequence): PRHDT, FYEKMQ. Reading from cysteine to phenylalanine, the CDR3 counts 13 amino acids. Kept here is only the CDR3 DNA, which spans 39 bases and is read in frame from base 1.